Given below is one T cell receptor beta chain in context. Its antigen is still unknown. TCRB transcripts that were expressed got sequenced, as all of the isolated RNA had been reverse transcribed. About a million reads were obtained per stem cell-like memory T cell sample on average. Sequencing was performed with immunoSEQ multiplex PCR; in TCRdb, only in-frame clones are kept and a portion is missing. The table records around 50,000 clones, roughly 40% of them present only once. The data were taken from a study of beta chain features in type 1 diabetes. Overall study findings and caveats: Researchers report that Type 1 diabetes patients had moderately but significantly shorter TCRB CDR3s across all four CD4+ subsets.

The sample taken for sequencing was stem cell memory CD4+ T cells from blood. The TCR was taken from a man aged 25-40 years with type 1 diabetes.

CDR3 bases: TGTGCCAGCAGCTTAGCCCCGACTAGCTCACCACCGTACTTC. This translates into CASSLAPTSSPPYF. The J gene is TRBJ2-7, the V gene TRBV7-2, with 7 positions matching TRBD2. J gave up 12 bases and V 0 bases, and 11 bases lay outside the gene matches. CDR3 length: 14 residues. CDR1 and CDR2 from the germline V gene are SGHTA and FQGNSA. The whole variable domain, filled in from reference TRBV7-2 and TRBJ2-7, reads GAGVSQSPSNKVTEKGKDVELRCDPISGHTALYWYRQSLGQGLEFLIYFQGNSAPDKSGLPSDRFSAERTGGSVSTLTIQRTQQEDSAVYLCASSLAPTSSPPYFGPGTRLTVT.